This entry lists 13 T cell receptor beta chains sequenced from one sample in a study of blood T cells in healthy people across ages. Combining a sample-barcoded 5' primer with a J-beta primer mix, a second PCR ran for 7 to 11 cycles. TCRdb re-called the 5' RACE reads through MiXCR, storing one row per CDR3 protein. Of about 670,000 distinct CDR3 sequences listed, 52% are singletons. The sample consisted of blood. The receptor set was obtained from a woman aged 80 or over in good health.

This chain uses TRBV7-9 with TRBJ2-7, with TRBD1 as a possible D gene (5 bases). Germline V gives CDR1 SEHNR, CDR2 FQNEAQ (reference sequence). The CDR3 is made up of 16 amino acids. Trimming took off 1 base at V and 0 bases at J, with 13 bases between the two ends. The CDR3 protein is CASSLELGPSSYEQYF. CDR3 nucleotides: TGTGCCAGCAGCTTAGAACTGGGGCCGAGCTCCTACGAGCAGTACTTC.

This clonotype came up many times. The rearrangement joins TRBV5-1 to TRBJ2-7; 9 nucleotides line up with TRBD2. V shed 1 base and J 4 bases; nucleotides not matched to a gene: 6. CDR3 length equals 15 residues. CDR1 is SGHRS, CDR2 YFSETQ, per germline. Here the CDR3 DNA reads TGCGCCAGCAGCTTGCTTAGCGGGAGCACGTACGAGCAGTACTTC. Translation: CASSLLSGSTYEQYF.

J is TRBJ2-7 and V is TRBV7-2, with D uncertain. The length of the CDR3 is 14 residues. CDR1 is SGHTA, CDR2 FQGNSA, per germline. Deletions cut 5 bases from V and 2 bases from J, with 13 bases between. In DNA form, the CDR3 reads TGTGCCAGCAGCAAGACCTACTGCACCTACGAGCAGTACTTC. It codes for CASSKTYCTYEQYF.

This clonotype was counted a few times. The CDR3 bases are TGTGCCAGCACCCTGACGGGGGGGCTAGTGAGTCTTAAAAACATTCAGTACTTC. Its translation: CASTLTGGLVSLKNIQYF. This rearrangement joins TRBV12-3 or TRBV12-4 to TRBJ2-4; 8 positions agree with TRBD2. The V segment lost 7 bases and the J segment 4 bases; nucleotides outside the gene matches: 18. The CDR3 has 18 amino acids.

This clonotype showed up just once. This chain uses TRBV29-1 with TRBJ2-3; 9 bases fit TRBD2. V was clipped by 6 bases and J by 6 bases; unmatched bases: 7. CDR3 length: 13 residues. Germline V CDR1 and CDR2: SQVTM, ANQGSEA. The CDR3 DNA follows: TGCAGCGTCAGCGGGGGGCAGGGGGATACGCAGTATTTT. This gives the protein CSVSGGQGDTQYF.

As concerns this clonotype: One base away lies a much larger clone, so this may be a sequencing read error. The genes are TRBV7-8 and TRBJ2-5; 7 bases fit TRBD1. V lost 5 bases and J lost 11; bases outside the gene matches: 17. The CDR3 has 15 residues. Per the germline V gene, CDR1 is SGHVS and CDR2 is FQNEAQ. The CDR3 DNA reads TGTGCCAGCAGCCTGAGACAGGGTGATTTAGGTGAGCAGTACTTC. This translates into CASSLRQGDLGEQYF.

The chain carries TRBV15 and TRBJ2-3; 10 bases fit TRBD2. The CDR3 totals 16 residues. The V gene end was trimmed by 1 base and the J gene end by 4 bases; junction bases not matched to a gene: 5. The germline V gene encodes CDR1 LNHNV and CDR2 YYDKDF (reference sequence). The CDR3 DNA sequence: TGTGCCACCAGCAGAGGATCTACTAGCGGGGCAGATACGCAGTATTTT. Amino acid sequence: CATSRGSTSGADTQYF.

V is TRBV2 and J is TRBJ2-5, with 7 bases identical to TRBD2. The J call may be mistaken, given a closer DNA end match to TRBJ2-7. Germline CDR1 is SNHLY and CDR2 is FYNNEI. This CDR3 spans 11 amino acids. This CDR3 is CATGGGGEQYF. The CDR3 DNA sequence: TGTGCCACTGGGGGGGGAGGCGAGCAGTACTTC.

This clonotype came up many times. CDR3 DNA: TGTGCCAGCAGTTTACTGCGACAGTCGGAGACCCAGTACTTC. This translates into CASSLLRQSETQYF. V and J are TRBV27 and TRBJ2-5, with D possibly TRBD1 on 5 matching bases. Trimming removed 2 bases at V and 5 bases at J, with 12 bases between. The CDR3 is 14 residues long. Germline loops: CDR1 MNHEY, CDR2 SMNVEV (reference sequence).

At least ten counts were recorded for this clonotype. Just one base apart from a much larger clone, this may be a read error. The V gene is TRBV6-5, the J gene TRBJ2-3; possibly TRBD1 for D (5 bases). CDR1 is MNHEY, CDR2 SVGAGI, per germline. This CDR3 spans 15 amino acids. Trimming cost V 2 bases and J 1 base, with 10 bases left between them. The CDR3 DNA reads TGTGCCAGCAGTTACGCGAAGACAGGCACAGATACGCAGTATTTT. It is translated as CASSYAKTGTDTQYF.

The V and J genes are TRBV20-1 and TRBJ1-1; D is uncertain. The CDR3 runs 14 residues. The V end was cut by 1 base, the J end by 1 base, with 10 bases between. Germline CDR1 DFQATT, CDR2 SNEGSKA (reference sequence). CDR3 residues: CSARALGGNTEAFF. In nucleotides, the CDR3 is TGCAGTGCTAGAGCCCTGGGAGGGAACACTGAAGCTTTCTTT.

This clonotype has more than one count but fewer than ten. A single base separates this from a much larger clone, so it may be a read error. The V gene is TRBV7-9, the J gene TRBJ2-4; possibly TRBD1 for D (6 bases). The J call may be in error: the DNA end matches TRBJ2-7 better. This CDR3 is built from 12 residues. Germline V gene sequence: CDR1 SEHNR, CDR2 FQNEAQ (reference sequence). CDR3 DNA: TGTGCCAGCTCAGGGGCCCTCCGCGAGCAGTACTTC. Amino acid sequence: CASSGALREQYF.

Of note for this clonotype: A read error may explain this, as a much larger clone is one base away. This sequence joins TRBV10-3 and TRBJ2-1; tentatively, D is TRBD1 (6 bases). The CDR3 has 13 amino acids. Per the germline V gene, CDR1 is ENHRY and CDR2 is SYGVKD. CDR3 sequence: CVITFRQDNEQFF. In DNA, the CDR3 is TGTGTCATCACCTTTAGACAGGATAATGAGCAGTTCTTC.